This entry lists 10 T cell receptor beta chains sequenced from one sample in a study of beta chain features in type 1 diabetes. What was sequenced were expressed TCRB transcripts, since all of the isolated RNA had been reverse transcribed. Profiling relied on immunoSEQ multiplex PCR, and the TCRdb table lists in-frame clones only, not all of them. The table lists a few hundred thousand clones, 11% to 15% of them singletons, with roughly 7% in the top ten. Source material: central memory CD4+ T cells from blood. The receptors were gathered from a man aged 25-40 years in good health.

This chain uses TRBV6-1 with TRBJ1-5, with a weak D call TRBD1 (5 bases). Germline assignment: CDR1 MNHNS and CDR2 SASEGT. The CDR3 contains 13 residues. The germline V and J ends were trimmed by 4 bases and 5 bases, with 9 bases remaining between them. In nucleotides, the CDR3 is TGTGCCAGCAGTGTCCGGGGGGATCAGCCCCAGCATTTT. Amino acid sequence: CASSVRGDQPQHF.

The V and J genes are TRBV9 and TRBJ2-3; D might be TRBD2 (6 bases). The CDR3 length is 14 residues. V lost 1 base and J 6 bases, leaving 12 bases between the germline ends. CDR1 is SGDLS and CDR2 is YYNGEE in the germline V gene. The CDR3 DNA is TGTGCCAGCAGCGTATTCTCGGGAGAGGATACGCAGTATTTT. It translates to CASSVFSGEDTQYF.

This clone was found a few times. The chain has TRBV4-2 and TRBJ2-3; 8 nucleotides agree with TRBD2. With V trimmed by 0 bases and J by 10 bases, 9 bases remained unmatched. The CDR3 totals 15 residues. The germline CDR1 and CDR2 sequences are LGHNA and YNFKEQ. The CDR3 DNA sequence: TGTGCCAGCAGCCAAGATCCTCGGGGGGGTATCGCGCAGTATTTT. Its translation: CASSQDPRGGIAQYF.

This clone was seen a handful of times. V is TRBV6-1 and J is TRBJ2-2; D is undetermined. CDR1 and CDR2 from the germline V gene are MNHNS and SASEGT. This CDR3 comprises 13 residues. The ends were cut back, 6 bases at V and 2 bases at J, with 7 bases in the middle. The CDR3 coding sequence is TGTGCCAGCAGGGTATCTAACACCGGGGAGCTGTTTTTT. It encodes CASRVSNTGELFF.

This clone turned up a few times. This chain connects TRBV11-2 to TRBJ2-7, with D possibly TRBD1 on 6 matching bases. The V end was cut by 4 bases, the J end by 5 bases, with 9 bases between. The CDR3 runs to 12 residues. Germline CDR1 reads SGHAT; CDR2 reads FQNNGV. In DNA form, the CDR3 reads TGTGCCAGCAGCTGGGACAACAACGAGCAGTACGTC. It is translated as CASSWDNNEQYV.

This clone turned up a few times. CDR3: CASSPFRADKASYGYTF. Here the CDR3 DNA reads TGTGCCAGTAGTCCCTTCCGGGCCGATAAGGCCTCCTATGGCTACACCTTC. This sequence joins TRBV19 and TRBJ1-2; D not certain. V was pared by 5 bases and J by 4 bases, with 23 bases between. The V gene's germline CDR1 is LNHDA and CDR2 SQIVND (reference sequence). The CDR3 extends over 17 amino acids.

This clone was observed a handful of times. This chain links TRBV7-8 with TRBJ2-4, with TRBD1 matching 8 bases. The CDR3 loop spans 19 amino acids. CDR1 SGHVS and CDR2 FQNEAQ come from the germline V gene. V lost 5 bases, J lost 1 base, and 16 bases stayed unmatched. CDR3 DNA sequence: TGTGCCAGCAGCCCACAAACCCTTCGACAGGGGAAGGCCAAAAACATTCAGTACTTC. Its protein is CASSPQTLRQGKAKNIQYF. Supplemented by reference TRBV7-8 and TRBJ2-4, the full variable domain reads GAGVSQSPRYKVAKRGQDVALRCDPISGHVSLFWYQQALGQGPEFLTYFQNEAQLDKSGLPSDRFFAERPEGSVSTLKIQRTQQEDSAVYLCASSPQTLRQGKAKNIQYFGAGTRLSVL.

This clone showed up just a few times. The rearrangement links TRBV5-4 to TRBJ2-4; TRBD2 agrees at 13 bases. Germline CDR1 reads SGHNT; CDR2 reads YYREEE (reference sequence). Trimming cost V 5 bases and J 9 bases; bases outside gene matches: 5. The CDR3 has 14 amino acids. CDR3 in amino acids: CASRLAGGSSIQYF. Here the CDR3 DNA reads TGTGCCAGCAGACTAGCGGGAGGGAGCAGCATTCAGTACTTC.

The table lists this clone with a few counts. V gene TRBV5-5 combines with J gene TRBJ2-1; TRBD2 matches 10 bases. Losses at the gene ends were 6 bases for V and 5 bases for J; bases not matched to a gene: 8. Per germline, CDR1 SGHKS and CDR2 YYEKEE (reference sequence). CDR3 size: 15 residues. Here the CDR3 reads CASIPAGGPNNEQFF. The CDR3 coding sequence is TGTGCCAGCATCCCAGCGGGAGGGCCTAACAATGAGCAGTTCTTC.

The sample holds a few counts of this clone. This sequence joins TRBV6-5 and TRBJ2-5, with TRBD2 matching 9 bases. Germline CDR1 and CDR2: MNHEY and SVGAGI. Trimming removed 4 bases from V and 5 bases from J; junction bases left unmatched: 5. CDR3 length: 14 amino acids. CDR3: CASSSRLAEETQYF. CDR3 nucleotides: TGTGCCAGCAGTTCCCGACTAGCGGAGGAGACCCAGTACTTC.